The TCR beta chain described here comes from a study of T cells in Graves' hyperthyroidism and ophthalmopathy. Regions amplified from RNA transcripts were the TCR beta CDR3 regions. HTBI primers drove first-round RT-PCR of the TCR CDR3. TCRdb reanalysed the multiplex PCR reads using MiXCR and keeps one entry per CDR3 protein. The table shows around 190,000 distinct CDR3 sequences, with less than 20% occurring only once. This clonotype was found many times. The germline V gene has CDR1 SEHNR and CDR2 FQNEAQ (reference sequence). This CDR3 region has 13 residues. Trimming removed 5 bases at V and 4 bases at J, with 11 bases between. Patients aged 18 to 65 had newly diagnosed hyperthyroidism of under 2 months' duration. Not enrolled were patients with uncontrolled infection, other autoimmune disease, pregnancy or lactation.

The chain links TRBV7-9 to TRBJ1-2; D might be TRBD1 (5 bases). Material for sequencing was blood. The TCR originated in a woman aged 45-65 years with Graves' hyperthyroidism. CDR3 amino acids: CASSLPGIYGYTF. The CDR3 DNA reads TGTGCCAGCAGCCTACCAGGGATCTATGGCTACACCTTC.